This passage covers 3 T cell receptor beta chains from one sample sequenced in a study of radiation and T cells in renal cell carcinoma. Generated by immunoSEQ multiplex PCR, the TCRdb table keeps only in-frame clones and is missing some. The sample consists of 50,000 to 65,000 clones, about three quarters of them appearing once. Time point denoted: blood 4 weeks post-SBRT, at nephrectomy. The treatment: 15 Gy SBRT to primary tumor, nephrectomy 4 weeks later. The starting material was blood, obtained from a patient whose treatment included radiotherapy and nephrectomy. These receptors were taken from a man in his sixties with renal cell carcinoma.

The V gene is TRBV5-4, the J gene TRBJ1-2; D unresolved. The V gene lost 0 bases and the J gene lost 5 bases, with 11 bases spanning the gap. Per germline, CDR1 SGHNT and CDR2 YYREEE (reference sequence). The CDR3 spans 14 residues. CDR3 in amino acids: CASSLDGGLYGYTF. CDR3 nucleotide sequence: TGTGCCAGCAGCTTGGACGGAGGTTTGTATGGCTACACCTTC.

J is TRBJ2-5 and V is TRBV18; tentative D call: TRBD1 (6 bases). CDR1 is KGHSH, CDR2 LQKENI, per germline. The CDR3 spans 15 residues. Trimming removed 3 bases at V and 4 bases at J, with 15 bases between. This CDR3 is CASSPSPGVIETQYF. The CDR3 DNA sequence: TGTGCCAGCTCACCGAGTCCAGGGGTTATAGAGACCCAGTACTTC.

The chain recombines TRBV19 with TRBJ1-6, with 7 bases matching TRBD1. Trimming took 6 bases from V and 7 from J; bases not matched to a gene: 6. From germline, CDR1 is LNHDA and CDR2 SQIVND (reference sequence). The CDR3 totals 14 residues. The CDR3 DNA follows: TGTGCCAGTAGAGCGACAGGGCTAAATTCACCCCTCCACTTT. Translated: CASRATGLNSPLHF. The full variable domain, completed using reference TRBV19 and TRBJ1-6, is DGGITQSPKYLFRKEGQNVTLSCEQNLNHDAMYWYRQDPGQGLRLIYYSQIVNDFQKGDIAEGYSVSREKKESFPLTVTSAQKNPTAFYLCASRATGLNSPLHFGNGTRLTVT.